Presented here are 2 T cell receptor beta chains from one specimen sequenced in a study of blood T cells in healthy people across ages (dated by TCRdb to the mid-2010s). The library was obtained by 5' RACE. Sequenced on an Illumina HiSeq 2500. The second PCR ran for roughly 7 to 12 cycles and used a J-beta primer mix along with a sample-barcoded 5' primer. TCRdb reprocessing: public reads trimmed at Q25 with fastp, clones called with MiXCR, in-frame beta chains kept. One record per CDR3 amino acid sequence lists the most common genes and DNA. This sample gives 1,300,000 or so distinct CDR3 sequences in total; 59% of them show up just once. Roughly 6.3% of the sample lies in the top ten. Source material: blood. The receptors were sampled from a man aged 18 to 35 in good health.

The CDR3 DNA reads as TGCAGTGCTAGAGAATCGGACAGCACAGATACGCAGTATTTT. Its protein product is CSARESDSTDTQYF. The gene calls are TRBV20-1 and TRBJ2-3; no definite D call. This CDR3 has 14 residues. Germline CDR1 DFQATT, CDR2 SNEGSKA (reference sequence). V was shortened by 0 bases and J by 0 bases, with 7 bases between the two germline ends.

This clonotype was observed a few times. V is TRBV29-1 and J is TRBJ1-1; 9 positions match TRBD1. CDR1 and CDR2 (germline): SQVTM, ANQGSEA. The CDR3 totals 16 residues. V gave up 4 bases and J gave up 1 base; unmatched junction bases: 10. The CDR3 reads CSVASKGTGRNTEAFF. Written as DNA, the CDR3 is TGCAGCGTTGCTTCGAAAGGGACAGGGAGGAACACTGAAGCTTTCTTT.